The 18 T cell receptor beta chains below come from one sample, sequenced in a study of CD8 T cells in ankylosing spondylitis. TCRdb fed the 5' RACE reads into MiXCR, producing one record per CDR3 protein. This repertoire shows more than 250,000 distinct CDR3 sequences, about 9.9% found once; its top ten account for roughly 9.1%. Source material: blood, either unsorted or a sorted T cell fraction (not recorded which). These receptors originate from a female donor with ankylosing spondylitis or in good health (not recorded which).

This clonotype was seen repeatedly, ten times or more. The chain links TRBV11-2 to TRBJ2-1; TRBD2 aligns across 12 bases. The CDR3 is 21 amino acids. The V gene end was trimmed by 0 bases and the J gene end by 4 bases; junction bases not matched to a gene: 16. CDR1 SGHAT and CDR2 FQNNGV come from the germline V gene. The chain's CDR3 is CASSLDSRVTSGGRLYNEQFF. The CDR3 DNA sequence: TGTGCCAGCAGCTTAGATAGTAGGGTGACTAGCGGGGGAAGACTATACAATGAGCAGTTCTTC.

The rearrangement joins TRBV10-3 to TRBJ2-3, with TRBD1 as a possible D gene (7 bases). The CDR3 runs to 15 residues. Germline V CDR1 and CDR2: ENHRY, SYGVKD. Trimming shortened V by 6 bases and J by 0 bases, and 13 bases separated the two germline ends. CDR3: CAISKTGTSTDTQYF. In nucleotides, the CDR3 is TGTGCCATCAGCAAGACAGGGACTAGCACAGATACGCAGTATTTT.

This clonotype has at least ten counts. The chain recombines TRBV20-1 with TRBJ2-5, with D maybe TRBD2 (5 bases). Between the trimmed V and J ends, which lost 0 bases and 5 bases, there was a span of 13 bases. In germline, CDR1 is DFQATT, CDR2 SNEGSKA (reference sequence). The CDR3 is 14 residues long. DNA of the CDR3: TGCAGTGCTAGAGATAGAGAGGGTTGGGAGACCCAGTACTTC. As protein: CSARDREGWETQYF.

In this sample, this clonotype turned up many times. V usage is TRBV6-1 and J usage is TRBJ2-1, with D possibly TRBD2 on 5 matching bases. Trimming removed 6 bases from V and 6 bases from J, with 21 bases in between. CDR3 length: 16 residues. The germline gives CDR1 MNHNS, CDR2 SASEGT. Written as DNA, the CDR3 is TGTGCCAGCAGCGTGACCCTGAGGGCTACGAGCAATGAGCAGTTCTTC. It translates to CASSVTLRATSNEQFF.

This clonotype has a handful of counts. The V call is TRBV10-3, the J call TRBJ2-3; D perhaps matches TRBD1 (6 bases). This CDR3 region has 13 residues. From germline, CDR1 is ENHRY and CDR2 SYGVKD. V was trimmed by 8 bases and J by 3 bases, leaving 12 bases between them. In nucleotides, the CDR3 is TGTGCCATCCAGGACAGCGGTACAGATACGCAGTATTTT. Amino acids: CAIQDSGTDTQYF.

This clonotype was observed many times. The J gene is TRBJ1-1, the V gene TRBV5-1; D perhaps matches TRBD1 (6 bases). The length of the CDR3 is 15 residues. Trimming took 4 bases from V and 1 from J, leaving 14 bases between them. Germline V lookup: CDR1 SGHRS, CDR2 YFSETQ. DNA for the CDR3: TGCGCCAGCAGCCTGGGCGGGACAACGAACACTGAAGCTTTCTTT. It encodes CASSLGGTTNTEAFF.

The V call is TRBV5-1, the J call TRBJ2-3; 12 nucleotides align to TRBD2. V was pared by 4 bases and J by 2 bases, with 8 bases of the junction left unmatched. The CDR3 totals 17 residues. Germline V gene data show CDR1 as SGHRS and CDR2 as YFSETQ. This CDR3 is CASSPPGLAGPTDTQYF. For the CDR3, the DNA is TGCGCCAGCAGCCCCCCGGGACTAGCGGGCCCCACAGATACGCAGTATTTT.

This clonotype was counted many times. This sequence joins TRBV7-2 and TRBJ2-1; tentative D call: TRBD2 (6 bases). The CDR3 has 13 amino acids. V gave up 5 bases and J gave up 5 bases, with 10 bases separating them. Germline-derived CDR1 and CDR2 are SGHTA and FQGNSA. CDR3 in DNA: TGTGCCAGCAGCCCTAGACTAGACAATGAGCAGTTCTTC. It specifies CASSPRLDNEQFF.

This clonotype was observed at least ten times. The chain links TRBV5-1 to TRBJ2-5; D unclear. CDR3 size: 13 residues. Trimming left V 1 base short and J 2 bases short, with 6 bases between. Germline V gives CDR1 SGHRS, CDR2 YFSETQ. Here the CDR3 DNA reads TGCGCCAGCAGCTTGCTACCTCAAGAGACCCAGTACTTC. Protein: CASSLLPQETQYF.

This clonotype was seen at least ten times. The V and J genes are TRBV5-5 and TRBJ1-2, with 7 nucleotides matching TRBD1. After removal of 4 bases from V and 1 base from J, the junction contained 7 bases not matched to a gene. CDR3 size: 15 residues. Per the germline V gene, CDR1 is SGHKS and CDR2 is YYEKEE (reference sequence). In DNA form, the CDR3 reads TGTGCCAGCAGCCTTCTGGGACAGAATAACTATGGCTACACCTTC. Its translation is CASSLLGQNNYGYTF.

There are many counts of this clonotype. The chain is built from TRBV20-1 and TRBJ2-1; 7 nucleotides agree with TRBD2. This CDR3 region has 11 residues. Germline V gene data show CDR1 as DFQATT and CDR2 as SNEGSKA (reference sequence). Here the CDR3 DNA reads TGCGGGCTAGCGGTCTACAATGAGCAGTTCTTC. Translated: CGLAVYNEQFF.

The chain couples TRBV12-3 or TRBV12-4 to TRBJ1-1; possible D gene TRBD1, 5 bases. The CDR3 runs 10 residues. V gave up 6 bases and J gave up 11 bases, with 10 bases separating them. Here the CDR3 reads CASSQGLAFF. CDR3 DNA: TGTGCCAGCAGCCAGGGTTTGGCTTTCTTT.

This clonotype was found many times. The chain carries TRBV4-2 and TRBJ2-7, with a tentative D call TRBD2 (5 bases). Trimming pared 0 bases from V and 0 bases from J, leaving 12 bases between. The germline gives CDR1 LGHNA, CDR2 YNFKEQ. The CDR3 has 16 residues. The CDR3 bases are TGTGCCAGCAGCCAAGAAGACGAGGGCCTCTCCTACGAGCAGTACTTC. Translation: CASSQEDEGLSYEQYF.

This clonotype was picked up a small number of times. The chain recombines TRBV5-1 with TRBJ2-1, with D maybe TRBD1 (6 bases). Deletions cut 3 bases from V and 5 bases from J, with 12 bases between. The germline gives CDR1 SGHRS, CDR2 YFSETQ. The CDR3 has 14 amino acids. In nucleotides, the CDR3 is TGCGCCAGCAGCTGGGGGCCGACTGACAATGAGCAGTTCTTC. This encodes CASSWGPTDNEQFF.

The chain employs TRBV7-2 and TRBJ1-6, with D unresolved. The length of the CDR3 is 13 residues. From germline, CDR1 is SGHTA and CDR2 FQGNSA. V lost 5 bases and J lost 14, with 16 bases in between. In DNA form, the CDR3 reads TGTGCCAGCAGCCCCTTTCCCGCCCCCACCCTCCACTTT. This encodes CASSPFPAPTLHF. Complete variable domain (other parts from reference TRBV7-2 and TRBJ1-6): GAGVSQSPSNKVTEKGKDVELRCDPISGHTALYWYRQSLGQGLEFLIYFQGNSAPDKSGLPSDRFSAERTGGSVSTLTIQRTQQEDSAVYLCASSPFPAPTLHFGNGTRLTVT.

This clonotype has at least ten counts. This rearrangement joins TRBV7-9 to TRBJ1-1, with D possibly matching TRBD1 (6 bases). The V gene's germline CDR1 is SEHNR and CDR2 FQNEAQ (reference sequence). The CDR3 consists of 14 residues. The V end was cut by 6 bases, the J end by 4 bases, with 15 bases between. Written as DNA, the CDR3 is TGTGCCAGCAGAAAGGACAGTGGGGGCACTGAAGCTTTCTTT. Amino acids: CASRKDSGGTEAFF. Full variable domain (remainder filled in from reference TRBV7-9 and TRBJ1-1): DTGVSQNPRHKITKRGQNVTFRCDPISEHNRLYWYRQTLGQGPEFLTYFQNEAQLEKSRLLSDRFSAERPKGSFSTLEIQRTEQGDSAMYLCASRKDSGGTEAFFGQGTRLTVV.

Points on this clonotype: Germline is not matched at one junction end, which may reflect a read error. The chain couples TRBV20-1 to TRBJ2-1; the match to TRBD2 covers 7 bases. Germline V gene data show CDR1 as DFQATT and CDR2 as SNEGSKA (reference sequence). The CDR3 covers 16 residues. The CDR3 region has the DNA TGCTGTGCTAGAGATCTCGTGCGGGAGCCTTACAATGAGCAGTTCTTC. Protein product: CCARDLVREPYNEQFF.

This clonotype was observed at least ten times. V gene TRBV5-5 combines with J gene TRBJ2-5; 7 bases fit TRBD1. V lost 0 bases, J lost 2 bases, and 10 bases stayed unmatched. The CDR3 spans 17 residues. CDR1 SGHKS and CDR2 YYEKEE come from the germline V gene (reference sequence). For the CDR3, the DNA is TGTGCCAGCAGCTTGGACCCGACAGGGTCGTTACAAGAGACCCAGTACTTC. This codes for CASSLDPTGSLQETQYF.